The 18 T cell receptor beta chains below were found in one sample sequenced in a study of Graves' ophthalmopathy and Graves' hyperthyroidism. Investigators amplified TCR beta CDR3 regions from RNA transcripts. HTBI primers were used in a first-round RT-PCR, which preceded a second-round multiplex PCR. TCRdb fed the multiplex PCR reads into MiXCR, producing one record per CDR3 protein. The repertoire includes 200,000 to 250,000 distinct CDR3 sequences, roughly 50% of them detected once, and less than 50% sits in the top ten. The specimen sequenced was peripheral blood. Receptors originate from an adult man with Graves' ophthalmopathy.

This clonotype was observed a handful of times. Compared with germline, one end of the junction differs, possibly owing to a read error. V and J are TRBV9 and TRBJ1-5; D is unresolved. The germline V gene encodes CDR1 SGDLS and CDR2 YYNGEE. There are 15 residues in the CDR3. For the CDR3, the DNA is TGCGCCAGCAGTGAGGGTACAGTTCAGAATCAGCCCCAGCATTTT. Amino acids: CASSEGTVQNQPQHF.

This clonotype was seen more than once but under ten times. CDR3 DNA sequence: TGTGCCAGCAGCGTAGATGGGGTCAATCAGCCCCAGCATTTT. It codes for CASSVDGVNQPQHF. The chain carries TRBV9 and TRBJ1-5, with unresolved D. The CDR3 runs 14 residues. CDR1 is SGDLS and CDR2 is YYNGEE in the germline V gene. Deletions cut 0 bases from V and 3 bases from J, with 7 bases between.

The chain has TRBV2 and TRBJ1-2, with D possibly TRBD1 on 5 matching bases. V gave up 4 bases and J gave up 3 bases, with 15 bases separating them. Germline V CDR1 and CDR2: SNHLY, FYNNEI. The CDR3 is made up of 15 amino acids. The CDR3 loop reads CASSVGEGVDYGYTF. The CDR3 DNA sequence: TGTGCCAGCAGTGTAGGTGAAGGGGTTGACTATGGCTACACCTTC. The entire variable domain, with the rest obtained from reference TRBV2 and TRBJ1-2, is as follows: EPEVTQTPSHQVTQMGQEVILRCVPISNHLYFYWYRQILGQKVEFLVSFYNNEISEKSEIFDDQFSVERPDGSNFTLKIRSTKLEDSAMYFCASSVGEGVDYGYTFGSGTRLTVV.

In regard to this clonotype: One junction end does not reproduce the germline sequence, and a read error may be involved. V is TRBV24-1 and J is TRBJ1-2; D gene uncertain. The CDR3 contains 14 residues. CDR1 is KGHDR, CDR2 SFDVKD, per germline. CDR3 coding DNA: TGTGCAACCAGTGACCCAGGACGGACCTATGGCTACACCTTC. The encoded protein is CATSDPGRTYGYTF.

This clonotype was observed at least ten times. The gene calls are TRBV20-1 and TRBJ1-5; possible D gene TRBD1, 5 bases. CDR1 and CDR2 (germline): DFQATT, SNEGSKA (reference sequence). The length of the CDR3 is 11 residues. Between the trimmed V and J ends, which lost 6 bases and 6 bases, there was a span of 9 bases. The CDR3 sequence is CSAEGTQPQHF. The CDR3 DNA sequence: TGCAGTGCAGAGGGGACTCAGCCCCAGCATTTT.

This rearrangement joins TRBV19 to TRBJ2-2; the D is unclear. The germline gives CDR1 LNHDA, CDR2 SQIVND (reference sequence). The CDR3 is 12 amino acids. Trimming took 2 bases from V and 6 from J, leaving 4 bases between them. CDR3 region: CASSISPGELFF. In nucleotides, the CDR3 is TGTGCCAGTAGTATATCACCCGGGGAGCTGTTTTTT. The whole variable domain, remainder taken from reference TRBV19 and TRBJ2-2, is DGGITQSPKYLFRKEGQNVTLSCEQNLNHDAMYWYRQDPGQGLRLIYYSQIVNDFQKGDIAEGYSVSREKKESFPLTVTSAQKNPTAFYLCASSISPGELFFGEGSRLTVL.

The genes are TRBV6-5 and TRBJ1-3, with D possibly being TRBD1 (5 bases). Germline assignment: CDR1 MNHEY and CDR2 SVGAGI. This CDR3 spans 18 amino acids. V was trimmed by 10 bases and J by 0 bases, leaving 25 bases between them. As DNA, the CDR3 is TGTGCCATCACCGGTAGGGGAGAAGAGCTTAACTCTGGAAACACCATATATTTT. This encodes CAITGRGEELNSGNTIYF.

This clonotype was seen only a few times. V gene TRBV28 combines with J gene TRBJ2-5; no definite D call. Germline CDR1 is MDHEN and CDR2 is SYDVKM. V lost 3 bases, J lost 4 bases, and 9 bases lay in between. The CDR3 loop spans 13 amino acids. The CDR3 DNA reads TGTGCCAGCAGTTTGATCGGTGCAGAGACCCAGTACTTC. This translates into CASSLIGAETQYF.

The rearrangement links TRBV9 to TRBJ1-5; 7 bases agree with TRBD1. This CDR3 contains 15 residues. Germline trimming cut 2 bases from V and 7 bases from J; bases unmatched to any gene: 9. Germline assignment: CDR1 SGDLS and CDR2 YYNGEE. Here the CDR3 reads CASSVSGAGGQPQHF. CDR3 DNA: TGTGCCAGCAGCGTTAGTGGGGCAGGGGGACAGCCCCAGCATTTT.

There are many counts of this clonotype. The chain recombines TRBV7-7 with TRBJ1-1; a weak D match, TRBD1 (5 bases). This CDR3 has 13 amino acids. V was cut by 6 bases and J by 1 base, with 9 bases left in between. CDR1 and CDR2 (germline): SSHAT, FNYEAQ (reference sequence). This CDR3 reads CASSLQANTEAFF. The CDR3 bases are TGTGCCAGCAGTTTACAGGCGAACACTGAAGCTTTCTTT. The full variable domain, completed using reference TRBV7-7 and TRBJ1-1, is GAGVSQSPRYKVTKRGQDVTLRCDPISSHATLYWYQQALGQGPEFLTYFNYEAQPDKSGLPSDRFSAERPEGSISTLTIQRTEQRDSAMYRCASSLQANTEAFFGQGTRLTVV.

The J gene is TRBJ1-6, the V gene TRBV11-2; D not resolved. V was clipped by 5 bases and J by 4 bases, with 12 bases between them. From germline, CDR1 is SGHAT and CDR2 FQNNGV. CDR3 size: 15 residues. The CDR3 sequence is CASSPLVGYNSPLHF. The CDR3 DNA reads TGTGCCAGCAGCCCCCTGGTCGGATATAATTCACCCCTCCACTTT.

This clonotype was observed many times. This CDR3 reads CSARATGSDTEAFF. The DNA of the CDR3 is TGCAGTGCTAGGGCGACAGGGTCGGACACTGAAGCTTTCTTT. This rearrangement joins TRBV20-1 to TRBJ1-1; the match to TRBD1 covers 7 bases. From germline, CDR1 is DFQATT and CDR2 SNEGSKA (reference sequence). V lost 3 bases to trimming and J lost 3 bases; unmatched junction nucleotides: 7. This CDR3 is 14 amino acids long.

CDR3 coding DNA: TGTGCCAGCGGCCAACCGGGACAGGTGGGGGAGACCCAGTACTTC. Encoded protein: CASGQPGQVGETQYF. The chain has TRBV5-8 and TRBJ2-5; 8 bases fit TRBD1. The junction had 13 bases not matched to a gene; V was cut back by 7 bases and J by 5 bases. The CDR3 extends over 15 amino acids. Germline CDR1 reads SGHTS; CDR2 reads YDEGEE. Supplemented by reference TRBV5-8 and TRBJ2-5, the full variable domain reads EAGVTQSPTHLIKTRGQQATLRCSPISGHTSVYWYQQALGLGLQFLLWYDEGEERNRGNFPPRFSGRQFPNYSSELNVNALELEDSALYLCASGQPGQVGETQYFGPGTRLLVL.

The rearrangement joins TRBV16 to TRBJ1-2; D not certain. Trimming cost V 4 bases and J 1 base, with 4 bases left between them. This CDR3 region has 12 residues. Germline CDR1 reads KGHSY; CDR2 reads FQNENV. The chain's CDR3 is CASSPNNYGYTF. The CDR3 DNA follows: TGTGCCAGCAGCCCCAATAACTATGGCTACACCTTC. Full variable domain (missing parts from reference TRBV16 and TRBJ1-2): GEEVAQTPKHLVRGEGQKAKLYCAPIKGHSYVFWYQQVLKNEFKFLISFQNENVFDETGMPKERFSAKCLPNSPCSLEIQATKLEDSAVYFCASSPNNYGYTFGSGTRLTVV.

This clonotype was seen more than once but under ten times. In nucleotides, the CDR3 is TGTGCCAGCAAGAGAGGACAGGGTTATGGCTACACCTTC. Translation: CASKRGQGYGYTF. The chain combines TRBV2 with TRBJ1-2; 8 bases line up with TRBD1. The germline V gene has CDR1 SNHLY and CDR2 FYNNEI. Trimming cost V 7 bases and J 5 bases; bases outside gene matches: 6. The CDR3 is made up of 13 amino acids.

There are a few counts of this clonotype. This rearrangement joins TRBV19 to TRBJ1-6, with 7 positions matching TRBD1. This CDR3 is 13 amino acids long. Per the germline V gene, CDR1 is LNHDA and CDR2 is SQIVND (reference sequence). V lost 5 bases and J lost 10; bases outside the gene matches: 5. The CDR3 DNA follows: TGTGCCAGTAGTGACAGGGCCGGCTCACCCCTCCACTTT. Its protein is CASSDRAGSPLHF.

V and J are TRBV7-2 and TRBJ1-6; D not resolved. V lost 10 bases and J lost 7, with 23 bases in between. The CDR3 has 16 residues. The germline CDR1 and CDR2 sequences are SGHTA and FQGNSA. This chain's CDR3 is CAILPLAGASNSPLHF. CDR3 coding DNA: TGTGCCATCCTCCCCCTGGCAGGCGCCTCAAATTCACCCCTCCACTTT.

This clonotype was found a few times. The V and J genes are TRBV29-1 and TRBJ2-7; 7 bases agree with TRBD1. With 7 bases clipped from V and 6 bases from J, the junction kept 9 bases outside the gene matches. This CDR3 contains 12 residues. Per the germline V gene, CDR1 is SQVTM and CDR2 is ANQGSEA. Here the CDR3 DNA reads TGCAGCGGCCGGGACAGTGAATTCGAGCAGTACTTC. It translates to CSGRDSEFEQYF.